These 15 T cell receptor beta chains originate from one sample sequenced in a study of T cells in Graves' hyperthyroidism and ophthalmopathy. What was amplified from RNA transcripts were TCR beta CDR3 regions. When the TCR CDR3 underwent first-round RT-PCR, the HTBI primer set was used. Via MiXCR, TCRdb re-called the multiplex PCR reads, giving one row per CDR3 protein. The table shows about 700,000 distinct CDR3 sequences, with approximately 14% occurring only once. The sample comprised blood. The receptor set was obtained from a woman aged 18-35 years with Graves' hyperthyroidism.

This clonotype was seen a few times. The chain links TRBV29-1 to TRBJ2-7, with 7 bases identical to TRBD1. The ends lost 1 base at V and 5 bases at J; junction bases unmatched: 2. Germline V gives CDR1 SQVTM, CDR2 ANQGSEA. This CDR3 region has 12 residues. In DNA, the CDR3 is TGCAGCGTTGAAGGACAGGGCGACGAGCAGTACTTC. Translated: CSVEGQGDEQYF.

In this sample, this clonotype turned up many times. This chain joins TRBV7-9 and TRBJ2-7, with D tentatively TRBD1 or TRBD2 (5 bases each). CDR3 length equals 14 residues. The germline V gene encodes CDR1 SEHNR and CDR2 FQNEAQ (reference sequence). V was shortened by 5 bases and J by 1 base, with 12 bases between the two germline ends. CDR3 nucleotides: TGTGCCAGCAGCGCCTCGGGACGGTCCTACGAGCAGTACTTC. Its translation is CASSASGRSYEQYF.

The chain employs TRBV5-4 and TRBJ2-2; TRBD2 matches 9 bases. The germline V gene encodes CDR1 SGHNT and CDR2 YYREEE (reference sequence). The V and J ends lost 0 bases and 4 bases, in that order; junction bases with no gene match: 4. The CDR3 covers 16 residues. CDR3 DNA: TGTGCCAGCAGCTTGGAGACTAGCGGTCTCACCGGGGAGCTGTTTTTT. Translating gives CASSLETSGLTGELFF.

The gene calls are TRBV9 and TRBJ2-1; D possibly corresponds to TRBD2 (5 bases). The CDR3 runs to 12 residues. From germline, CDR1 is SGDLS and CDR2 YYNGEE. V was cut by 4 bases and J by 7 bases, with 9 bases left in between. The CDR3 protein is CASSILENEQFF. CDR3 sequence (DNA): TGTGCCAGCAGCATACTAGAAAATGAGCAGTTCTTC.

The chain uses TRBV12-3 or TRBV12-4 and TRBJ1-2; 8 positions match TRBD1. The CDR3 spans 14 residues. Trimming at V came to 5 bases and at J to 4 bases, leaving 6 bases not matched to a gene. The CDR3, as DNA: TGTGCCAGCAGTACCAATGACAGGGGCTATGGCTACACCTTC. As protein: CASSTNDRGYGYTF.

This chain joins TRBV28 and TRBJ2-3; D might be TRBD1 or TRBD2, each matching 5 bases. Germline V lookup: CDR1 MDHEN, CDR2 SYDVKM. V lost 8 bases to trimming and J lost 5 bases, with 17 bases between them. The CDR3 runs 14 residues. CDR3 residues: CASALLGEKDTQYF. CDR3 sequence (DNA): TGTGCCAGCGCTTTGTTGGGGGAAAAAGATACGCAGTATTTT.

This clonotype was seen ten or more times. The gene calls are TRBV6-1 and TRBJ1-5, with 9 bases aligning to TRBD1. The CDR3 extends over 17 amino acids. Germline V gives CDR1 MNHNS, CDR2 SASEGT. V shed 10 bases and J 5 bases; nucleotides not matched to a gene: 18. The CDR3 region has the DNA TGTGCCAAGCCGCCTAGTCCGGGACAGGGCTCTTATCAGCCCCAGCATTTT. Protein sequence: CAKPPSPGQGSYQPQHF.

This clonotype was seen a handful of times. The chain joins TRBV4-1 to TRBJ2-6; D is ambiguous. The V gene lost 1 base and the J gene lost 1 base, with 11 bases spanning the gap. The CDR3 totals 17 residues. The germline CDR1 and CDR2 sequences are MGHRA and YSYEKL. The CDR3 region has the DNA TGCGCCAGCAGCCAAGGAGAGCCCGGGTCTGGGGCCAACGTCCTGACTTTC. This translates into CASSQGEPGSGANVLTF.

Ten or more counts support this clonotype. The CDR3 region is CASSPNTDEQFF. The CDR3 DNA is TGTGCCAGCTCACCGAATACGGATGAGCAGTTCTTC. The chain couples TRBV18 to TRBJ2-1; D unclear. The V and J ends lost 3 bases and 8 bases respectively, with 8 bases between them. Germline V gene data show CDR1 as KGHSH and CDR2 as LQKENI. The CDR3 is 12 residues long.

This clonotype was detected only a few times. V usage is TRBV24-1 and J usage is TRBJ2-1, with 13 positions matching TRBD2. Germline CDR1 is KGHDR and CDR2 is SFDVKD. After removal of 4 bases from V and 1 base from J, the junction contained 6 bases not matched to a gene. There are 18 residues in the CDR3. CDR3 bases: TGTGCCACCAGTGACCCCGGACTAGCGGGAGCATCCTACAATGAGCAGTTCTTC. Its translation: CATSDPGLAGASYNEQFF.

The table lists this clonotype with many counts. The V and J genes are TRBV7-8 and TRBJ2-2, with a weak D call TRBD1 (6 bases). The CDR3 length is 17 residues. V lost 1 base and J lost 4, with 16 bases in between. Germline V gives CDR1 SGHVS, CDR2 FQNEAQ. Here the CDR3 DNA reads TGTGCCAGCAGCTTAGGGCAGGGGCGACGCAGCACCGGGGAGCTGTTTTTT. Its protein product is CASSLGQGRRSTGELFF.

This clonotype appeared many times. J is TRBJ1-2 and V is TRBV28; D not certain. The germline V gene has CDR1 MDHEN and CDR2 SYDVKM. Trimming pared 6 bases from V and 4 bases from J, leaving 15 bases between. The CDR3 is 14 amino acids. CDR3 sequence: CASSLNVRVYGYTF. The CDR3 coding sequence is TGTGCCAGCAGCCTCAATGTGAGGGTCTATGGCTACACCTTC.

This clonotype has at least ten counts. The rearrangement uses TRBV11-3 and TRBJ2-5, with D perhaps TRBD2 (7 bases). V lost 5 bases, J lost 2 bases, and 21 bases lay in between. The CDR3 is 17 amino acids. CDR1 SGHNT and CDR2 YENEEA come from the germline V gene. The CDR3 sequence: CASSPDRWGGRQETQYF. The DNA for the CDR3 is TGTGCCAGCAGCCCAGACCGTTGGGGGGGCAGGCAAGAGACCCAGTACTTC.

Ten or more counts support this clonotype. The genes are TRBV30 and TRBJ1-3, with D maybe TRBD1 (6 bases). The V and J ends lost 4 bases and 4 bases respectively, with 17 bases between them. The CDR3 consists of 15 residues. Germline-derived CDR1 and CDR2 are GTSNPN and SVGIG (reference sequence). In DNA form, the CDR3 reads TGTGCCTGGATCCCATTGGGGGCGTTCGGAAACACCATATATTTT. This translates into CAWIPLGAFGNTIYF.

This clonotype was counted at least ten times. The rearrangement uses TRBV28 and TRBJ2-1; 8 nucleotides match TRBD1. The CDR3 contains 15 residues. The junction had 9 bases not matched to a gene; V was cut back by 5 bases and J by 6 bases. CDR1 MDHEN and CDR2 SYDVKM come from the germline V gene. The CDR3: CASSVDRGLGNEQFF. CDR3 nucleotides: TGTGCCAGCAGTGTTGACAGGGGTTTGGGCAATGAGCAGTTCTTC.